One and the same sample provided the 17 T cell receptor beta chains below, sequenced in a study of cytomegalovirus exposure and HLA in healthy donors. It was with 60 Vbeta and 13 Jbeta primers that the PCR ran. Libraries were prepared by immunoSEQ multiplex PCR; TCRdb keeps only in-frame clonotypes and omits some of them. This repertoire shows approximately 100,000 clones, around three quarters found once; its top ten account for under 5%. The sample consisted of PBMCs. The receptors derive from a woman between 50 and 59 years old in good health and CMV-seropositive.

The genes are TRBV27 and TRBJ2-1, with TRBD1 matching over 7 bases. From germline, CDR1 is MNHEY and CDR2 SMNVEV (reference sequence). With V trimmed by 3 bases and J by 8 bases, 7 bases remained unmatched. The CDR3 is made up of 14 amino acids. CDR3 amino acids: CASSFEGGRDEQFF. The CDR3 DNA reads as TGTGCCAGCAGTTTTGAAGGGGGCAGGGATGAGCAGTTCTTC.

The chain links TRBV7-3 to TRBJ2-1; the D is unclear. Trimming took off 1 base at V and 10 bases at J, with 8 bases between the two ends. CDR1 is SGHTA, CDR2 FQGTGA, per germline. This CDR3 is 12 amino acids long. The CDR3 nucleotides read TGTGCCAGCAGCTTAAGGAGTAACGAGCAGTTCTTC. Translated: CASSLRSNEQFF.

This chain links TRBV30 with TRBJ1-6; maybe TRBD1 (5 bases). Looked up from germline, CDR1 is GTSNPN and CDR2 is SVGIG (reference sequence). Between the trimmed V and J ends, which lost 1 base and 10 bases, there was a span of 11 bases. CDR3 size: 13 residues. DNA of the CDR3: TGTGCCTGGAGTGGGGGGGAATGGTCACCCCTCCACTTT. Translating gives CAWSGGEWSPLHF.

The chain uses TRBV11-1 and TRBJ1-2; D remains unclear. Germline V gene data show CDR1 as SGHAT and CDR2 as FQDESV (reference sequence). Trimming left V 5 bases short and J 7 bases short, with 8 bases between. The CDR3 sequence is 11 residues long. CDR3: CASSPGTGYTF. The CDR3 coding sequence is TGTGCCAGCAGCCCGGGTACTGGCTACACCTTC.

The V gene is TRBV6-6, the J gene TRBJ1-1; possibly TRBD1 for D (6 bases). Germline CDR1 MNHNY, CDR2 SVGAGI (reference sequence). Trimming took off 5 bases at V and 10 bases at J, with 14 bases between the two ends. The CDR3 consists of 12 residues. The CDR3 nucleotides are TGTGCCAGCAGTCCTCAGACAGGCGGAGCTTTCTTT. Protein: CASSPQTGGAFF.

The genes are TRBV6-5 and TRBJ1-2, with 9 bases aligning to TRBD1. Germline V gives CDR1 MNHEY, CDR2 SVGAGI. This CDR3 is built from 14 residues. Trimming at V came to 7 bases and at J to 9 bases, leaving 12 bases not matched to a gene. This chain's CDR3 is CASTSLTGGLRYTF. The DNA for the CDR3 is TGTGCCAGCACCTCTCTTACAGGGGGCCTACGCTACACCTTC.

CDR3 bases: TGTGCCAGCAGTGAGAATCAAGCGGCTAGCTCCTACAATGAGCAGTTCTTC. Translation gives CASSENQAASSYNEQFF. The chain combines TRBV6-1 with TRBJ2-1, with D perhaps TRBD2 (5 bases). Trimming took off 3 bases at V and 0 bases at J, with 15 bases between the two ends. Germline V gene lookup returns CDR1 MNHNS and CDR2 SASEGT. This CDR3 region has 17 residues.

The chain couples TRBV5-8 to TRBJ2-2; TRBD2 matches at 7 bases. This CDR3 has 17 amino acids. After removal of 0 bases from V and 4 bases from J, the junction contained 9 bases not matched to a gene. Germline V gene sequence: CDR1 SGHTS, CDR2 YDEGEE. The CDR3 sequence: CASSLEYAGEFTGELFF. The CDR3 DNA sequence: TGTGCCAGCAGCTTGGAATACGCGGGAGAATTCACCGGGGAGCTGTTTTTT.

V and J are TRBV5-1 and TRBJ1-2, with D uncertain. The CDR3 consists of 14 residues. The V and J ends lost 4 bases and 1 base respectively, with 11 bases between them. CDR1 is SGHRS, CDR2 YFSETQ, per germline. In nucleotides, the CDR3 is TGCGCCAGCAGCCCGGGATTCCTTAACTATGGCTACACCTTC. Translation gives CASSPGFLNYGYTF.

The V call is TRBV4-1, the J call TRBJ1-5; a possible D gene is TRBD1 (5 bases). The germline CDR1 and CDR2 sequences are MGHRA and YSYEKL. Trimming left V 4 bases short and J 5 bases short, with 12 bases between. The CDR3 runs to 14 residues. This CDR3 reads CASSPTAGDQPQHF. The DNA of the CDR3 is TGCGCCAGCAGCCCCACGGCGGGGGATCAGCCCCAGCATTTT.

As DNA, the CDR3 is TGTGCCAGCAGTCCTCCAGGGGGTGGGTACACCGGGGAGCTGTTTTTT. Translating gives CASSPPGGGYTGELFF. V usage is TRBV25-1 and J usage is TRBJ2-2; 7 bases agree with TRBD1. Germline V gene lookup returns CDR1 MGHDK and CDR2 SYGVNS. The CDR3 has 16 amino acids. V lost 5 bases, J lost 3 bases, and 9 bases stayed unmatched.

The chain couples TRBV7-3 to TRBJ2-1; TRBD2 matches at 11 bases. With 5 bases clipped from V and 7 bases from J, the junction kept 10 bases outside the gene matches. This CDR3 comprises 16 residues. Germline V gives CDR1 SGHTA, CDR2 FQGTGA. The CDR3 is CASSGRVAGGPNEQFF. In nucleotides, the CDR3 is TGTGCCAGCAGCGGGCGGGTAGCGGGAGGGCCTAATGAGCAGTTCTTC.

The V gene is TRBV6-6, the J gene TRBJ1-1, with TRBD1 identical over 9 bases. This CDR3 is 14 amino acids long. The germline V gene encodes CDR1 MNHNY and CDR2 SVGAGI (reference sequence). J lost 10 bases, V lost 5 bases, and 11 bases had no gene match. CDR3 nucleotides: TGTGCCAGCAGTCGACAGGGGGTGGTGGGGAGAGCTTTCTTT. Its protein is CASSRQGVVGRAFF.

This clone has a handful of counts. V gene TRBV10-2 combines with J gene TRBJ1-1; D is ambiguous. With 1 base removed from V and 7 bases from J, the gap between germline ends came to 7 bases. CDR1 is WSHSY, CDR2 SAAADI, per germline. The CDR3 has 12 amino acids. CDR3 sequence: CASSEFGNEAFF. DNA of the CDR3: TGCGCCAGCAGTGAGTTCGGGAATGAAGCTTTCTTT.

The rearrangement links TRBV2 to TRBJ2-6, with D perhaps TRBD1 (6 bases). This CDR3 has 17 residues. V was cut by 2 bases and J by 4 bases, with 15 bases left in between. Germline CDR1 SNHLY, CDR2 FYNNEI. The CDR3 protein is CASSEWGHFSGANVLTF. In nucleotides, the CDR3 is TGTGCCAGCAGTGAATGGGGGCACTTTTCCGGGGCCAACGTCCTGACTTTC.

As concerns this clone: Other DNA sequences of this sample code for an identical CDR3. The V gene is TRBV18, the J gene TRBJ2-5; D ambiguous. The CDR3 is made up of 12 amino acids. V lost 5 bases and J 0 bases, leaving 4 bases between the germline ends. CDR1 and CDR2 from the germline V gene are KGHSH and LQKENI. The CDR3 sequence: CASSSNQETQYF. The CDR3 coding sequence is TGTGCCAGCTCATCAAACCAAGAGACCCAGTACTTC.

The CDR3 region is CASSGLWIDTQYF. CDR3 DNA sequence: TGTGCCAGCTCAGGACTGTGGATTGATACGCAGTATTTT. This chain connects TRBV5-8 to TRBJ2-3, with D possibly being TRBD2 (5 bases). V was trimmed by 7 bases and J by 6 bases, leaving 15 bases between them. The CDR3 consists of 13 residues. Germline assignment: CDR1 SGHTS and CDR2 YDEGEE.